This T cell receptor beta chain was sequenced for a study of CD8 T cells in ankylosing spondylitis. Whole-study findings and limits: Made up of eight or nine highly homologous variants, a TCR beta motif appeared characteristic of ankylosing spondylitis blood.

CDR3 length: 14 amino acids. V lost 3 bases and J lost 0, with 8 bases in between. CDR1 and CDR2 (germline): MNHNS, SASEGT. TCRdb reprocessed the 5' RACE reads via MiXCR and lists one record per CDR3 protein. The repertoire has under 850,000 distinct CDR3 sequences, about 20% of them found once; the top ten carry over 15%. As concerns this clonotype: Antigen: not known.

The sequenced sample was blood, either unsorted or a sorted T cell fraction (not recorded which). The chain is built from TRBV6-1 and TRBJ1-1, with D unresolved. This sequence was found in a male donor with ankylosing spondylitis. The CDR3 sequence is CASSESELNTEAFF. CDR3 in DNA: TGTGCCAGCAGTGAGTCAGAGCTGAACACTGAAGCTTTCTTT.